This T cell receptor (beta chain) originates from a study of memory CD4+ T cells and cytomegalovirus serostatus (dated by TCRdb to between 2018 and 2021). General notes on the study: The cohort included approximately 35 healthy adults from Belgium, of whom 9 were CMV seropositive and 24 were CMV seronegative. CD4+ memory TCRbeta repertoires of a Belgian cohort with known cytomegalovirus serostatus were sequenced in order to replicate a published TCR-based CMV serostatus classifier.

The Quick-DNA Microprep Kit was used to extract genomic DNA from the sorted cells. Amplification of TCRbeta DNA was done with the immunoSEQ hsTCRbeta kit, following the protocol from the manufacturer. TCRbeta libraries were sequenced on an Illumina MiSeq instrument. In the paper's pipeline: After out-of-frame sequences were removed, 2,204,828 distinct TCRbeta sequences remained, averaging about 67,000 per individual. Each individual was scored using the number of 160 or so previously reported CMV-associated TCRbeta sequences that the individual carried and the total number of productive distinct TCRbeta sequences. A beta-binomial model was reimplemented in Python, and scikit-learn random forests with default parameters were trained on data from the US cohort. Classifier performance on the Belgian cohort was summarized as median AUC with percentile confidence intervals over 10,000 bootstrap iterations. TCRdb re-hosts the immuneACCESS table, in-frame sequences only. Its copies lack some clones; in the studies checked, an unresolved V gene accounts for under half of them, and the cause for the rest is not known. Clone size and V and J calls were adopted from that table, with D and trimming inferred from the DNA. The sample table records 50,000 to 60,000 clones; around 80% of these occur just once. Clones ranked in the top ten supply more than 1.1% of the sample.

From its cysteine to its phenylalanine, the CDR3 spans 15 amino acids. Of the read, only the CDR3 DNA is kept; its 45 bases are in frame from base 1. A note on this clone: Its antigen remains unidentified. No much larger clone is present one base from it, and per-base qualities are unavailable.

Single viable CD3+CD4+CD8-CD45RO+ cells were sorted as memory CD4+ T cells on a FACSAria II. CMV serostatus was determined using a Roche Elecsys assay that detects serum IgG against CMV pp150, pp28, p38 and p52. Once the samples were thawed, total CD4+ T cells were enriched through positive selection using CD4 magnetic microbeads. The samples came from a separate study whose specific focus was interrogating the CD4+ T cell memory repertoire. Peripheral blood mononuclear cells were isolated and cryopreserved following standard operating procedures; serum was stored at -80 °C. The staining relied on CD3-PerCP (BW264/56), CD4-APC (RPA-T4), CD45RO-PE (UCHT1) and CD8-Pacific Orange (3B5) antibodies, and Sytox blue was used to exclude non-viable cells. What the study reported, not specific to this receptor: The original-framework classifier achieved a median bootstrapped AUC of about 0.95 with a 95% CI of 0.76-1.00 on the Belgian cohort. Of fewer than 200 previously reported CMV-associated TCRbeta sequences, about 72 appeared in the CD4+ memory repertoires, each in one to five individuals. CMV serostatus prediction reached a median bootstrapped AUC of about 0.95 with the original framework and just under 0.93 with a US-trained random forest. Only CD4+CD45RO+ memory cells were sequenced, in contrast to the original study, in which naive and memory CD4+ and CD8+ populations were covered. Results were interpreted as suggesting that the CMV-associated TCR signature is largely present in the CD4+ memory repertoire.

This TCR derives from an adult in good health and CMV-seropositive. The sequence joins TRBV21-1 to TRBJ1-5; TRBD1, the table's D call, lacks a check against the DNA. TRBV21-1 is designated a pseudogene. The specimen sequenced was memory CD4+ T cells from blood. The DNA sequence follows: TGTGCCAGCAGCAGTGACAGGGGTAGCAATCAGCCCCAGCATTTT. The translation is CASSSDRGSNQPQHF.